These T cell receptor beta chains were read from a single sample in a study of blood T cell repertoires in COVID-19. The assay was immunoSEQ multiplex PCR, and TCRdb's table has in-frame clones only and misses some. Among more than 200,000 clones listed, approximately 78% were seen once. Sequenced input: peripheral blood. The receptors were gathered from a woman of 80 years or more with acute or convalescent COVID-19. CDR3s include the opening cysteine and the closing phenylalanine or tryptophan. D genes are given only for firm matches. Rows give clone size only sometimes, using once, few, many, or a class for an expanded clone.

TGTGCCAGCAGTCTAGACAGGGGGCCCTACGAGCAGTACTTC CASSLDRGPYEQYF NA TRBJ2-7 TRBD1 TRBV28
TGTGCCAGCAGTTCGTTATCCCCCGAGGTACAGCCCCAGCATTTT CASSSLSPEVQPQHF NA TRBJ1-5 NA TRBV6-2/TRBV6-3
TGTGCCAGCAGCGTCGACCCTGGGGGGGCGTCGGAAGCTTTCTTT CASSVDPGGASEAFF NA TRBJ1-1 NA TRBV9
TGTGCCAGCAGTTACGGGGGACAGGTGACGGGCACCTTC CASSYGGQVTGTF NA TRBJ1-2 TRBD1 TRBV6-2/TRBV6-3
TGTGCCAGCAGCCAGCTATCGAGACACAACACTGAAGCTTTCTTT CASSQLSRHNTEAFF few TRBJ1-1 NA TRBV3-1/TRBV3-2
TGTGCCAGTAGTGGCCGCGGGACAGAACCCTATGGCTACACCTTC CASSGRGTEPYGYTF NA TRBJ1-2 TRBD1 TRBV19
TGTGCCAGCAGCTTAGAAGGGCGGGGGGAGAATGAGCAGTTCTTC CASSLEGRGENEQFF NA TRBJ2-1 TRBD2 TRBV11-3
TGTGCCAGCAGACCGGGACTAGCTCCCCAAGAGACCCAGTACTTC CASRPGLAPQETQYF few TRBJ2-5 TRBD2 TRBV2
TGCGCCAGCAGCTTACAACTAGCGGGAGGGCCGGGATACGAGCAGTACTTC CASSLQLAGGPGYEQYF NA TRBJ2-7 TRBD2 TRBV5-1
TGTGCCAGCAAGCCGACTAGCACAGATACGCAGTATTTT CASKPTSTDTQYF NA TRBJ2-3 NA TRBV28
TGTGCCAGCAGCCTAATACAGGGGAGTGAGCAGTACTTC CASSLIQGSEQYF NA TRBJ2-7 TRBD1 TRBV12-3/TRBV12-4
TGTGCCACGACGGTCGAGGGAAATCAGCCCCAGCATTTT CATTVEGNQPQHF once TRBJ1-5 NA TRBV6-5
TGTGCCAGCAGTTGGACAGGGAAGGGGTATGGCTACACCTTC CASSWTGKGYGYTF few TRBJ1-2 TRBD1 TRBV6-5
TGTGCCAGCAGCCCGACGGAAGGTGTCCCGGGACTAGGTCGGGAGCAGTACTTC CASSPTEGVPGLGREQYF NA TRBJ2-7 TRBD2 TRBV7-3
TGTGCCAGCGGCACCCTAGCGGGGGATTACAATGAGCAGTTCTTC CASGTLAGDYNEQFF once TRBJ2-1 TRBD2 TRBV6-5
TGTGCCAGCAGCCCCGGACAGGAAGGGGGGACGAAGCAGTACTTC CASSPGQEGGTKQYF NA TRBJ2-7 NA TRBV3-1/TRBV3-2
TGTGCCAGCAGTTTGGGTCGGGTTTACAATGAGCAGTTCTTC CASSLGRVYNEQFF NA TRBJ2-1 NA TRBV28
TGTGCCAGCAGCTTGGAGTCGGCGGGCGGCACCGGGGAGCTGTTTTTT CASSLESAGGTGELFF NA TRBJ2-2 NA TRBV5-4
TGTGCCAGCAGTTTTTACAGGGGTTTTGGCTACACCTTC CASSFYRGFGYTF NA TRBJ1-2 TRBD1 TRBV28
TGTGCCAGCAGCAGACAGGGGGCAAGCACAGATACGCAGTATTTT CASSRQGASTDTQYF NA TRBJ2-3 TRBD1 TRBV7-2
TGTGCCAGCAGGCATCTAGCGGGAGGACTCACAGATACGCAGTATTTT CASRHLAGGLTDTQYF NA TRBJ2-3 TRBD2 TRBV27
TGTGCCAGTAGTATTACATCTAATCAGCCCCAGCATTTT CASSITSNQPQHF NA TRBJ1-5 NA TRBV19
TGTGCCACCAGCAGAGAAGGAGGGCACGGAATTGGGTACACCTTC CATSREGGHGIGYTF NA TRBJ1-2 NA TRBV15
TGTGCCAGCAGCTTAACCCCTACCTACGAGCAGTACTTC CASSLTPTYEQYF once TRBJ2-7 NA TRBV7-3
TGTGCCTGTACCCCGCAGGGGGGTTTAAACTATGGCTACACCTTC CACTPQGGLNYGYTF NA TRBJ1-2 TRBD1 TRBV30
TGCAGCGTTGACCTAGCGGTAGGCACCGGGGAGCTGTTTTTT CSVDLAVGTGELFF NA TRBJ2-2 TRBD2 TRBV29-1
TGTGCCAGCAGCCCCACCGCGGACACTGACAATGGCTACACCTTC CASSPTADTDNGYTF once TRBJ1-2 NA TRBV6-5
TGCGCCAGCAGTGAGACAGGCTCGAACACTGAAGCTTTCTTT CASSETGSNTEAFF NA TRBJ1-1 NA TRBV10-1
TGTGCCAGCAGTTTTCCCATGCGAAATTCACCCCTCCACTTT CASSFPMRNSPLHF NA TRBJ1-6 NA TRBV27
TGCGCCAGCAGCTTGGATGGGGCGACCTTCTATGGCTACACCTTC CASSLDGATFYGYTF NA TRBJ1-2 NA TRBV5-1
TGTGCCAGTAGTGTCAGGGTTGATGCTGGAAACACCATATATTTT CASSVRVDAGNTIYF many TRBJ1-3 NA TRBV19
TGTGCCAGCAGCGACGGACAGATTATTCAGCCCCAGCATTTT CASSDGQIIQPQHF NA TRBJ1-5 NA TRBV7-2
TGTGCCAGCGAGCAGAGTAGGGACAGGCTGATGGTTGGTGGCTACACCTTC CASEQSRDRLMVGGYTF NA TRBJ1-2 TRBD1 TRBV25-1
TGTGCCAGTAGTATAGCGGCGGGGGGGGAAACAGATACGCAGTATTTT CASSIAAGGETDTQYF NA TRBJ2-3 TRBD2 TRBV19
TGTGCCATCAGACCTCAGGGGGCGGGAGAGACCCAGTACTTC CAIRPQGAGETQYF few TRBJ2-5 TRBD1 TRBV10-3
TGTGCCAGCAGCCAAGATCCCGACAGAGGAAACACCATATATTTT CASSQDPDRGNTIYF NA TRBJ1-3 NA TRBV3-1/TRBV3-2
TGTGCCAGCAGCTTATACGGGAATGATGGAAGTCGCGACGCGCAGTACTTC CASSLYGNDGSRDAQYF NA TRBJ2-7 NA TRBV7-9
TGTGCCAGCAGAACACTCTCCGGGGGCTACACCTTC CASRTLSGGYTF NA TRBJ1-2 NA TRBV12-3/TRBV12-4